This T cell receptor (beta chain) was sequenced in a study of blood T cell repertoires in COVID-19. Background on the study: T cells, B-cell-depleted T cells, or PBMCs provided the cDNA or gDNA that served as material.

Generated by immunoSEQ multiplex PCR, the TCRdb table keeps only in-frame clones and is missing some. The data hold under 400,000 clones, with around 87% observed a single time. Deletions cut 5 bases from V and 2 bases from J, with 10 bases between. This CDR3 region has 14 residues. CDR1 and CDR2 from the germline V gene are MDHEN and SYDVKM. The chain recombines TRBV28 with TRBJ1-5; D is undetermined. This sequence originates from a woman aged 25 to 39 with COVID-19, enrolled during active disease. The sample comprised peripheral blood. The CDR3 region has the DNA TGTGCCAGCAGTCTTCAACAAGGCAATCAGCCCCAGCATTTT. Protein product: CASSLQQGNQPQHF.